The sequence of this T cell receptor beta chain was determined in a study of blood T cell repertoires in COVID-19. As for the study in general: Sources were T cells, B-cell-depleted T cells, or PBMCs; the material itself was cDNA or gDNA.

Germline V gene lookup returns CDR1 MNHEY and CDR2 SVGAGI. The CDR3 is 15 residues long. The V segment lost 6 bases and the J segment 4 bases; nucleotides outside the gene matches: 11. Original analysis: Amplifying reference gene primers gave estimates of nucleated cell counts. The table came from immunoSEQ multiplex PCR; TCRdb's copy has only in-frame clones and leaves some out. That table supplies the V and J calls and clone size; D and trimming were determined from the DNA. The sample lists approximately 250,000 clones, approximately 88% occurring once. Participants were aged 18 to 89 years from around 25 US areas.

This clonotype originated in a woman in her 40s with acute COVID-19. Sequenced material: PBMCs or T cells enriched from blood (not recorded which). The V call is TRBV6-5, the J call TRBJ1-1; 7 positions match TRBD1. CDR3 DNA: TGTGCCAGCAGGCGACCGGGACAGAGATTCACTGAAGCTTTCTTT. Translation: CASRRPGQRFTEAFF.